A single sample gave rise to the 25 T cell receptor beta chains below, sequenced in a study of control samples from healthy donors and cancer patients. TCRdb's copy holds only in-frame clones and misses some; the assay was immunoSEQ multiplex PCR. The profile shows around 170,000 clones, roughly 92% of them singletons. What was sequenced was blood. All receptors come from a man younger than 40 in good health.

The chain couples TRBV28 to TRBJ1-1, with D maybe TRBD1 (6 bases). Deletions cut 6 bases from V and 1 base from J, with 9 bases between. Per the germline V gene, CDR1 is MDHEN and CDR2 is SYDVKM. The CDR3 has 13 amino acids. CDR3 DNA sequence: TGTGCCAGCAGCCAGGGACAGAACACTGAAGCTTTCTTT. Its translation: CASSQGQNTEAFF.

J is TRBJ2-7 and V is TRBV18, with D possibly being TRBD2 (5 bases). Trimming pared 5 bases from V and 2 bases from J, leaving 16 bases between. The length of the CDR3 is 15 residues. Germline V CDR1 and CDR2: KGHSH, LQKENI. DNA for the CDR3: TGTGCCAGCTCAGCATCGGGAAGATCGACCTACGAGCAGTACTTC. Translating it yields CASSASGRSTYEQYF. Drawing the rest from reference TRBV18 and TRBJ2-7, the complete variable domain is NAGVMQNPRHLVRRRGQEARLRCSPMKGHSHVYWYRQLPEEGLKFMVYLQKENIIDESGMPKERFSAEFPKEGPSILRIQQVVRGDSAAYFCASSASGRSTYEQYFGPGTRLTVT.

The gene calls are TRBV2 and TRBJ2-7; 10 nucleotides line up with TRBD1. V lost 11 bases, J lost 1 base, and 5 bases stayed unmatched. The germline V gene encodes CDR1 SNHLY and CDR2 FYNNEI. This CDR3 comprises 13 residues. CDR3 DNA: TGTGCCTGCGGACAGGGGGTTTCCTACGAGCAGTACTTC. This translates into CACGQGVSYEQYF.

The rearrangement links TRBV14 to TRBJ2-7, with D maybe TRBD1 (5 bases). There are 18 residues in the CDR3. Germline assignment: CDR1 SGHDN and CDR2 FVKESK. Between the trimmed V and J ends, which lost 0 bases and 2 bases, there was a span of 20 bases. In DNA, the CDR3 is TGTGCCAGCAGCCAAGATCCCACCCCGTGGGGCTTAACCTACGAGCAGTACTTC. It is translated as CASSQDPTPWGLTYEQYF.

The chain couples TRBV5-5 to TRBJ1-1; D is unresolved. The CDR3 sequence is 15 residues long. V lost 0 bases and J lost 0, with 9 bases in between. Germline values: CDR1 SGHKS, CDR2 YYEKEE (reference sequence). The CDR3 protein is CASSLDSPMNTEAFF. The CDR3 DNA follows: TGTGCCAGCAGCTTGGATTCCCCGATGAACACTGAAGCTTTCTTT.

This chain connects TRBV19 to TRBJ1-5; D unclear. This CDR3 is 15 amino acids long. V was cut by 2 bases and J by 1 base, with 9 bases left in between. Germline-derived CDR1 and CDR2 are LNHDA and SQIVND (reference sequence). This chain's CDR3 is CASSIRVGSNQPQHF. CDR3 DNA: TGTGCCAGTAGTATAAGGGTAGGGAGCAATCAGCCCCAGCATTTT.

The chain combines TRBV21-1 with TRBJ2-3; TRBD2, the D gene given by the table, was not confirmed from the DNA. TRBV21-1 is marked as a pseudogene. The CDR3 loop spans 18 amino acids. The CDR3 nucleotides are TGTGCCAGCAGCAAAGTACAGGGAGGGACATCCCATCCAGATACGCAGTATTTT. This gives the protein CASSKVQGGTSHPDTQYF.

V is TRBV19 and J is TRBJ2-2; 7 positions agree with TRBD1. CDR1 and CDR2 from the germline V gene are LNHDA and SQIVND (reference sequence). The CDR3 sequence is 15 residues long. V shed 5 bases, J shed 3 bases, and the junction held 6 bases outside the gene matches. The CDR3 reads CASSLIDRDTGELFF. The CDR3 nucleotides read TGTGCCAGTAGTCTAATAGACAGGGACACCGGGGAGCTGTTTTTT.

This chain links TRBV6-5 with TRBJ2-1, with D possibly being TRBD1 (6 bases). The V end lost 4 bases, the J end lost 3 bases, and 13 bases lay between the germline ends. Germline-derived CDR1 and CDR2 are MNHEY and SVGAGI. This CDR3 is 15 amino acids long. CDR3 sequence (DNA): TGTGCCAGCAGTTTACAGGGCCCATACTACAATGAGCAGTTCTTC. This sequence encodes CASSLQGPYYNEQFF.

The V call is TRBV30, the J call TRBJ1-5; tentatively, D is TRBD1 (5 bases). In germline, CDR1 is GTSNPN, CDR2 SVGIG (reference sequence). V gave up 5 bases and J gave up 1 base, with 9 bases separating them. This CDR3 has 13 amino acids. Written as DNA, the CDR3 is TGTGCCTGGGCTGGGGGGAGCAATCAGCCCCAGCATTTT. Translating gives CAWAGGSNQPQHF. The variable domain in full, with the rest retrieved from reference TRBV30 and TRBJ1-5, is SQTIHQWPATLVQPVGSPLSLECTVEGTSNPNLYWYRQAAGRGLQLLFYSVGIGQISSEVPQNLSASRPQDRQFILSSKKLLLSDSGFYLCAWAGGSNQPQHFGDGTRLSIL.

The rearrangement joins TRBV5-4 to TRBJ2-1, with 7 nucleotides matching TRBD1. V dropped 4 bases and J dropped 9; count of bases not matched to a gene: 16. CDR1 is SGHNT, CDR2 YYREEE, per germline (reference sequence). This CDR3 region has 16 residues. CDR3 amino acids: CASSLRQGLARGEQFF. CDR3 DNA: TGTGCCAGCAGCCTTAGACAGGGCCTCGCGCGTGGTGAGCAGTTCTTC. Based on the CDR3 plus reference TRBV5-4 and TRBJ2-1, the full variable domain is ETGVTQSPTHLIKTRGQQVTLRCSSQSGHNTVSWYQQALGQGPQFIFQYYREEENGRGNFPPRFSGLQFPNYSSELNVNALELDDSALYLCASSLRQGLARGEQFFGPGTRLTVL.

The CDR3 DNA is TGTGCCAGCAGCTGGGGCAGGAACACTGAAGCTTTCTTT. Translated, it gives CASSWGRNTEAFF. This chain links TRBV5-6 with TRBJ1-1, with D tentatively TRBD1 (5 bases). Germline V gives CDR1 SGHDT, CDR2 YYEEEE. Trimming stripped 3 bases from V and 1 base from J, with 7 bases between. The CDR3 length is 13 residues.

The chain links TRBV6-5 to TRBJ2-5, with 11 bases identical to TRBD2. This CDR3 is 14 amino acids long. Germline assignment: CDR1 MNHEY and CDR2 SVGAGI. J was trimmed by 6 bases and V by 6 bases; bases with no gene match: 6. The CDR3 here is CASRTSGGTKTQYF. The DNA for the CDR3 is TGTGCCAGCAGAACTAGCGGGGGTACAAAGACCCAGTACTTC.

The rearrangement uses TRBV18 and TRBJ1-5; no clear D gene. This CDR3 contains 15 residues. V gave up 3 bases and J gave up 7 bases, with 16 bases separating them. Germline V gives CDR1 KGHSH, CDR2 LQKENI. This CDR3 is CASSPREGSGQPQHF. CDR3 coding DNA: TGTGCCAGCTCACCTCGCGAGGGTTCTGGGCAGCCCCAGCATTTT.

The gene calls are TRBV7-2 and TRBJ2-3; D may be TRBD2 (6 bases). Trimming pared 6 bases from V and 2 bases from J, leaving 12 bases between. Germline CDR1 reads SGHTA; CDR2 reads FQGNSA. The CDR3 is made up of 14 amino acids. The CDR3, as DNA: TGTGCCAGCAGGGCTACGGGGGTCACAGATACGCAGTATTTT. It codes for CASRATGVTDTQYF. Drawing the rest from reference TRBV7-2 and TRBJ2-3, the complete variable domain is GAGVSQSPSNKVTEKGKDVELRCDPISGHTALYWYRQSLGQGLEFLIYFQGNSAPDKSGLPSDRFSAERTGGSVSTLTIQRTQQEDSAVYLCASRATGVTDTQYFGPGTRLTVL.

CDR3 nucleotide sequence: TGTGCCAGCAGTCCTCCTTTCTCCAGGGGTTATGGCTACACCTTC. Translation gives CASSPPFSRGYGYTF. The chain joins TRBV6-5 to TRBJ1-2, with D tentatively TRBD1 (6 bases). Germline V gene data show CDR1 as MNHEY and CDR2 as SVGAGI. The CDR3 is made up of 15 amino acids. V was shortened by 5 bases and J by 5 bases, with 18 bases between the two germline ends.

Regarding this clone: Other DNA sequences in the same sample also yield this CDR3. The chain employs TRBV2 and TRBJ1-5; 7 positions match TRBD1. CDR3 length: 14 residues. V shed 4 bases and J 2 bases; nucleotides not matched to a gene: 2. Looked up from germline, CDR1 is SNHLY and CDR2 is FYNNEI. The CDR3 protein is CASSGQGGNQPQHF. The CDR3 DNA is TGTGCCAGCAGTGGACAGGGCGGCAATCAGCCCCAGCATTTT.

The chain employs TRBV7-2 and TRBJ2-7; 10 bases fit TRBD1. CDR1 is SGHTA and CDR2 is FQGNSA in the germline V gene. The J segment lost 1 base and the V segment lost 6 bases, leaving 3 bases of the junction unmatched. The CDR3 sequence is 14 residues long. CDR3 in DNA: TGTGCCAGCAGGACAGGGGGCTCTTCCTACGAGCAGTACTTC. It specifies CASRTGGSSYEQYF.

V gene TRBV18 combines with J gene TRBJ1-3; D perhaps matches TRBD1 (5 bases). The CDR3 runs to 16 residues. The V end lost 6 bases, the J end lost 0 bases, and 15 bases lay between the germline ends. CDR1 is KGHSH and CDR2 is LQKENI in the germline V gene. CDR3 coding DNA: TGTGCCAGCTCGCCTAGCAGGGTCCACTCTGGAAACACCATATATTTT. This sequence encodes CASSPSRVHSGNTIYF.

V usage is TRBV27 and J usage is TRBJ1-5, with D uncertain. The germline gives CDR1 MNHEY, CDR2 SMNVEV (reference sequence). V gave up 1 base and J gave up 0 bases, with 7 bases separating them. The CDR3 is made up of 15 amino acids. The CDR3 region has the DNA TGTGCCAGCAGTTTATGGGGAGTTAGCAATCAGCCCCAGCATTTT. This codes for CASSLWGVSNQPQHF.

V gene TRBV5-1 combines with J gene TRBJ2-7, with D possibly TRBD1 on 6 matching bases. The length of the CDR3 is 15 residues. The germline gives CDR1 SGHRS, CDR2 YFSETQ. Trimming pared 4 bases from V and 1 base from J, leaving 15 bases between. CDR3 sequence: CASSLAWGPSYEQYF. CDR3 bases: TGCGCCAGCAGCCTGGCGTGGGGGCCTTCCTACGAGCAGTACTTC.

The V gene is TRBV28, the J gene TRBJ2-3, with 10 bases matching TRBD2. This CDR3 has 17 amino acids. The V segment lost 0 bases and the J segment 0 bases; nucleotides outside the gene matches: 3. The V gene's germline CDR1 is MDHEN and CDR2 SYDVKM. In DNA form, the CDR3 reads TGTGCCAGCAGTTTATGGGCTAGCGGGAGTAGCACAGATACGCAGTATTTT. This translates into CASSLWASGSSTDTQYF.

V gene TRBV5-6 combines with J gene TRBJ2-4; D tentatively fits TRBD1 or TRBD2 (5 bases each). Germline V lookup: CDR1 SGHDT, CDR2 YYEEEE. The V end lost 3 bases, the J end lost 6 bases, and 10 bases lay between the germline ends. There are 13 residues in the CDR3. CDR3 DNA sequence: TGTGCCAGCAGCTCCCGGGACGGAAACATTCAGTACTTC. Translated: CASSSRDGNIQYF.

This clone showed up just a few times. CDR3 in DNA: TGTGCCAGCAGCTCTAGCGGGGACGAGCAGTACTTC. Protein product: CASSSSGDEQYF. This sequence joins TRBV11-3 and TRBJ2-7; 9 bases are shared with TRBD2. With 4 bases clipped from V and 5 bases from J, the junction kept 0 bases outside the gene matches. This CDR3 region has 12 residues. Germline V gives CDR1 SGHNT, CDR2 YENEEA. Combining the CDR3 with reference TRBV11-3 and TRBJ2-7 gives the whole variable domain EAGVVQSPRYKIIEKKQPVAFWCNPISGHNTLYWYLQNLGQGPELLIRYENEEAVDDSQLPKDRFSAERLKGVDSTLKIQPAELGDSAVYLCASSSSGDEQYFGPGTRLTVT.

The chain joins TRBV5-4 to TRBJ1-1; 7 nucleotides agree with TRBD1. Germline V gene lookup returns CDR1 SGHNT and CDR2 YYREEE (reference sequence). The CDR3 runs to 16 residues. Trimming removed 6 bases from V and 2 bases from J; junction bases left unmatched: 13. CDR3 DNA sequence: TGTGCCAGCACCCAGGGGGGTGTGGGGATCAACACTGAAGCTTTCTTT. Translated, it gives CASTQGGVGINTEAFF.